Below are 22 T cell receptor beta chains sequenced from a single sample in a study of breast tumors, draining lymph nodes, adjacent tissues. TCRdb redid the calling of the multiplex PCR reads with MiXCR, one entry per CDR3 protein. The sample lists around 19,000 distinct CDR3 sequences, approximately 31% occurring once. Sequencing used breast tumor tissue. The receptors here all came from a female donor with breast cancer. Some clones in this sample may be carry-over from other donors' samples.

This clonotype has at least ten counts. This chain joins TRBV20-1 and TRBJ2-5; D unresolved. The CDR3 length is 14 residues. Germline V gene sequence: CDR1 DFQATT, CDR2 SNEGSKA (reference sequence). With 4 bases removed from V and 4 bases from J, the gap between germline ends came to 16 bases. The CDR3 nucleotides are TGCAGTGCTATTAAAGGGCCTGCTCGAGAGACCCAGTACTTC. As protein: CSAIKGPARETQYF.

This clonotype was detected many times. V gene TRBV25-1 combines with J gene TRBJ2-1; D could derive from TRBD1 or TRBD2 (5 bases each). CDR3 size: 15 residues. CDR1 is MGHDK and CDR2 is SYGVNS in the germline V gene. The V and J ends lost 1 base and 2 bases respectively, with 9 bases between them. The CDR3: CASSEWGSAYNEQFF. DNA of the CDR3: TGTGCCAGCAGTGAATGGGGGAGTGCCTACAATGAGCAGTTCTTC.

This clonotype was observed at least ten times. The rearrangement uses TRBV5-4 and TRBJ2-1; D may be TRBD2 (6 bases). V was clipped by 4 bases and J by 1 base, with 18 bases between them. Germline lookup yields CDR1 SGHNT and CDR2 YYREEE (reference sequence). The CDR3 covers 17 residues. CDR3 in DNA: TGTGCCAGCAGCCGGGAGCCGACTGGCGCTTCCTACAATGAGCAGTTCTTC. As protein: CASSREPTGASYNEQFF.

On this clonotype itself: Likely a read error: the CDR3 ends without its conserved phenylalanine or tryptophan. No DNA is shown, since the ends of the CDR3 on it are uncertain; the CDR3 is the one TCRdb lists. V and J are TRBV12-3 or TRBV12-4 and TRBJ2-1; TRBD1, the table's D call, lacks a check against the DNA. Termini included, the CDR3 measures 15 amino acids. The chain's CDR3 is CASSPRDGYNNERFS.

This clonotype was observed a handful of times. V usage is TRBV28 and J usage is TRBJ2-1; D is ambiguous. The germline V gene has CDR1 MDHEN and CDR2 SYDVKM. V lost 5 bases and J lost 0, with 14 bases in between. This CDR3 has 16 residues. Here the CDR3 reads CASSPILGSSYNEQFF. For the CDR3, the DNA is TGTGCCAGCAGTCCCATACTCGGAAGCTCCTACAATGAGCAGTTCTTC.

In this sample, this clonotype turned up once. This chain connects TRBV6-2 or TRBV6-3 to TRBJ2-7; TRBD1 aligns across 12 bases. The J segment lost 7 bases and the V segment lost 6 bases, leaving 4 bases of the junction unmatched. This CDR3 has 13 amino acids. The V gene's germline CDR1 is MNHEY and CDR2 SVGEGT. The CDR3 region is CASRGQGAYEQYF. CDR3 DNA: TGTGCCAGCAGGGGACAGGGGGCGTATGAGCAGTACTTC.

This clonotype was seen ten or more times. The gene calls are TRBV11-3 and TRBJ1-6; 7 bases match TRBD1. Germline trimming cut 5 bases from V and 5 bases from J; bases unmatched to any gene: 6. Germline V lookup: CDR1 SGHNT, CDR2 YENEEA. This CDR3 is 15 amino acids long. Written as DNA, the CDR3 is TGTGCCAGCAGCCTCTCCAGGGGGAATAATTCACCCCTCCACTTT. Translation: CASSLSRGNNSPLHF. Full variable domain (missing parts from reference TRBV11-3 and TRBJ1-6): EAGVVQSPRYKIIEKKQPVAFWCNPISGHNTLYWYLQNLGQGPELLIRYENEEAVDDSQLPKDRFSAERLKGVDSTLKIQPAELGDSAVYLCASSLSRGNNSPLHFGNGTRLTVT.

At least ten counts were recorded for this clonotype. This chain uses TRBV15 with TRBJ2-5; D might be TRBD1 or TRBD2, each matching 5 bases. Trimming took off 1 base at V and 4 bases at J, with 16 bases between the two ends. The CDR3 consists of 16 residues. Germline CDR1 and CDR2: LNHNV and YYDKDF (reference sequence). The DNA of the CDR3 is TGTGCCACCAGCAGAGGGGGGTTACTAGAACGAGAGACCCAGTACTTC. It yields the protein CATSRGGLLERETQYF.

Regarding this clonotype: This may be a read error, as it is one base from a much larger clone. Lacking the conserved final phenylalanine or tryptophan, this CDR3 likely reflects a read error. The chain has TRBV6-5 and TRBJ2-3; 13 nucleotides align to TRBD2. Germline lookup yields CDR1 MNHEY and CDR2 SVGAGI. V was clipped by 4 bases and J by 8 bases; unmatched bases: 12. The CDR3 extends over 17 amino acids. The CDR3 nucleotides read TGTGCCAGCAGTTTTTCAGGACTAGCGGGAGAAGGAGGTACGCAGTATCTT. It codes for CASSFSGLAGEGGTQYL.

This clonotype was recorded many times. Written as DNA, the CDR3 is TGTGCCAGCAGCCCGGGGCAGGGAGGGCCCCCAGATACGCAGTATTTT. Protein product: CASSPGQGGPPDTQYF. The V and J genes are TRBV4-2 and TRBJ2-3, with TRBD2 matching over 7 bases. The CDR3 runs 16 residues. Looked up from germline, CDR1 is LGHNA and CDR2 is YNFKEQ. The V gene end was trimmed by 4 bases and the J gene end by 4 bases; junction bases not matched to a gene: 11.

This rearrangement joins TRBV6-5 to TRBJ2-1; weak D call: TRBD2 (6 bases). Germline V lookup: CDR1 MNHEY, CDR2 SVGAGI. Trimming left V 6 bases short and J 4 bases short, with 10 bases between. This CDR3 is 13 amino acids long. The CDR3 DNA reads TGTGCCAGCAGCCGGGGGAGATACAATGAGCAGTTCTTC. It translates to CASSRGRYNEQFF.

In this sample, this clonotype turned up many times. The chain has TRBV19 and TRBJ1-4; the D is unclear. This CDR3 contains 15 residues. Germline loops: CDR1 LNHDA, CDR2 SQIVND (reference sequence). V was cut by 3 bases and J by 0 bases, with 8 bases left in between. The CDR3 sequence is CASSMHITTNEKLFF. The CDR3 region has the DNA TGTGCCAGTAGTATGCACATTACAACTAATGAAAAACTGTTTTTT. The entire variable domain, with the rest obtained from reference TRBV19 and TRBJ1-4, is as follows: DGGITQSPKYLFRKEGQNVTLSCEQNLNHDAMYWYRQDPGQGLRLIYYSQIVNDFQKGDIAEGYSVSREKKESFPLTVTSAQKNPTAFYLCASSMHITTNEKLFFGSGTQLSVL.

This clonotype was recorded many times. The J gene is TRBJ2-7, the V gene TRBV7-2, with D tentatively TRBD1 or TRBD2 (5 bases each). Trimming took 1 base from V and 0 from J, leaving 10 bases between them. Germline V CDR1 and CDR2: SGHTA, FQGNSA. The CDR3 has 15 amino acids. CDR3 sequence: CASSLGDHSSYEQYF. The CDR3 DNA reads as TGTGCCAGCAGCTTAGGGGACCACAGCTCCTACGAGCAGTACTTC. The complete variable domain, with remaining parts taken from reference TRBV7-2 and TRBJ2-7, reads GAGVSQSPSNKVTEKGKDVELRCDPISGHTALYWYRQSLGQGLEFLIYFQGNSAPDKSGLPSDRFSAERTGGSVSTLTIQRTQQEDSAVYLCASSLGDHSSYEQYFGPGTRLTVT.

This clonotype was found many times. V is TRBV30 and J is TRBJ2-7; tentative D call: TRBD2 (6 bases). Germline V gene data show CDR1 as GTSNPN and CDR2 as SVGIG (reference sequence). This CDR3 comprises 15 residues. The V end lost 0 bases, the J end lost 2 bases, and 14 bases lay between the germline ends. In DNA, the CDR3 is TGTGCCTGGAGTGTTGGGGGAGGAACGGCCTACGAGCAGTACTTC. This codes for CAWSVGGGTAYEQYF. Complete variable domain (other parts from reference TRBV30 and TRBJ2-7): SQTIHQWPATLVQPVGSPLSLECTVEGTSNPNLYWYRQAAGRGLQLLFYSVGIGQISSEVPQNLSASRPQDRQFILSSKKLLLSDSGFYLCAWSVGGGTAYEQYFGPGTRLTVT.

This clonotype was found a few times. The rearrangement links TRBV3-1 to TRBJ2-1, with unresolved D. The CDR3 consists of 13 residues. Trimming stripped 5 bases from V and 7 bases from J, with 12 bases between. Germline CDR1 LGHDT, CDR2 YNNKEL (reference sequence). This CDR3 reads CASSSRIRNEQFF. The CDR3 nucleotides read TGTGCCAGCAGCAGCCGGATCCGGAATGAGCAGTTCTTC.

In its sample, this clonotype was seen once. This chain connects TRBV5-5 to TRBJ2-1; 12 bases align to TRBD2. This CDR3 has 15 amino acids. After removal of 3 bases from V and 7 bases from J, the junction contained 5 bases not matched to a gene. From germline, CDR1 is SGHKS and CDR2 YYEKEE (reference sequence). DNA for the CDR3: TGTGCCAGCAGCTCTCTAGCGGGAGGGCCAAATGAGCAGTTCTTC. Its translation is CASSSLAGGPNEQFF.

This clonotype ranks as medium-sized. CDR3 in DNA: TGCAGTGCTAGGCGACCACAGCGGGAGAATCAAGAGACCCAGTACTTC. This gives the protein CSARRPQRENQETQYF. The rearrangement uses TRBV20-1 and TRBJ2-5; 8 nucleotides line up with TRBD2. The ends lost 3 bases at V and 2 bases at J; junction bases unmatched: 11. Germline values: CDR1 DFQATT, CDR2 SNEGSKA (reference sequence). The CDR3 contains 16 residues.

This clonotype was seen at least ten times. The gene calls are TRBV11-1 and TRBJ2-3, with 10 nucleotides matching TRBD2. There are 16 residues in the CDR3. The trim removed 5 bases at V and 2 bases at J, leaving 7 bases unmatched. The germline CDR1 and CDR2 sequences are SGHAT and FQDESV (reference sequence). DNA for the CDR3: TGTGCCAGCAGCCCCGGCAGCGGGAGGGCCACAGATACGCAGTATTTT. It translates to CASSPGSGRATDTQYF.

Ten or more counts support this clonotype. One junction end disagrees with the germline gene, perhaps due to a read error. The V and J genes are TRBV7-7 and TRBJ2-5; 8 bases match TRBD2. Germline values: CDR1 SSHAT, CDR2 FNYEAQ (reference sequence). The CDR3 is 15 residues long. The CDR3 sequence is CASSSVAGYQETQYF. In nucleotides, the CDR3 is TGTGCTAGCAGCTCCGTAGCGGGGTACCAAGAGACCCAGTACTTC.

As DNA, the CDR3 is TGTGCCAGCAGCTGGGACCGGGACAGGGAAATCAATGAGCAGTTCTTC. Its protein is CASSWDRDREINEQFF. The gene calls are TRBV5-6 and TRBJ2-1; 9 nucleotides line up with TRBD1. Germline assignment: CDR1 SGHDT and CDR2 YYEEEE. Germline trimming cut 3 bases from V and 6 bases from J; bases unmatched to any gene: 10. The CDR3 is made up of 16 amino acids.

The sample holds many counts of this clonotype. This chain joins TRBV4-3 and TRBJ2-3; possibly TRBD2 for D (5 bases). The CDR3 spans 16 residues. Trimming stripped 0 bases from V and 2 bases from J, with 12 bases between. Looked up from germline, CDR1 is LGHNA and CDR2 is YSLEER. The CDR3 nucleotides are TGCGCCAGCAGCCAAGAAGGAGCGGTTCTCACAGATACGCAGTATTTT. Residues: CASSQEGAVLTDTQYF.

In the case of this clonotype: A much larger clone is a single base away; this may be a read error. This rearrangement joins TRBV28 to TRBJ2-7; D possibly uses TRBD1 or TRBD2 (5 bases each). CDR3 size: 15 residues. Germline CDR1 reads MDHEN; CDR2 reads SYDVKM. V lost 8 bases and J 0 bases, leaving 17 bases between the germline ends. DNA for the CDR3: TGTGCCAGCGGTCCATTTCGGGACGGCTCCTACGAGCAGTACTTC. Translating it yields CASGPFRDGSYEQYF.